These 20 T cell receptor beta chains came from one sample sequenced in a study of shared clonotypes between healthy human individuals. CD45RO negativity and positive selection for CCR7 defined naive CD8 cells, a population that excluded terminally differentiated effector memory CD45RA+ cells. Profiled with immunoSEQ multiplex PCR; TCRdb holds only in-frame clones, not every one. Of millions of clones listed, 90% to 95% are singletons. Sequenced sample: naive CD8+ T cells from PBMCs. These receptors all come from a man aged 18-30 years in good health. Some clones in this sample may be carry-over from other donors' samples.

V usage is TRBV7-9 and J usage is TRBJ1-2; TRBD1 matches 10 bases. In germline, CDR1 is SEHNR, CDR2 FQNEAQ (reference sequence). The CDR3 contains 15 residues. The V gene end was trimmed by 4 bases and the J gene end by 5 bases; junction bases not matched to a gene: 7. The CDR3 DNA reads TGTGCCAGCAGCTCCGGGACAGGGGCGATTTATGGCTACACCTTC. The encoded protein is CASSSGTGAIYGYTF. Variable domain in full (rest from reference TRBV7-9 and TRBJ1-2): DTGVSQNPRHKITKRGQNVTFRCDPISEHNRLYWYRQTLGQGPEFLTYFQNEAQLEKSRLLSDRFSAERPKGSFSTLEIQRTEQGDSAMYLCASSSGTGAIYGYTFGSGTRLTVV.

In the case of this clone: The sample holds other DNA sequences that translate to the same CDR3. CDR3 nucleotides: TGTGCCAGCAGCGTAGCGGGGACAGGGAACACCGGGGAGCTGTTTTTT. The encoded protein is CASSVAGTGNTGELFF. This rearrangement joins TRBV9 to TRBJ2-2, with 8 bases identical to TRBD1. Losses at the gene ends were 0 bases for V and 1 base for J; bases not matched to a gene: 2. The germline gives CDR1 SGDLS, CDR2 YYNGEE. This CDR3 is built from 16 residues.

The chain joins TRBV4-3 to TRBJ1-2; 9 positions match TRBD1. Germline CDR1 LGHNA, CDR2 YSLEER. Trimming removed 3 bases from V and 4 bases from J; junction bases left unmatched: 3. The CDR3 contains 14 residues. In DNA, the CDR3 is TGCGCCAGCAGCCACCGGGACAGGGCCTATGGCTACACCTTC. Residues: CASSHRDRAYGYTF.

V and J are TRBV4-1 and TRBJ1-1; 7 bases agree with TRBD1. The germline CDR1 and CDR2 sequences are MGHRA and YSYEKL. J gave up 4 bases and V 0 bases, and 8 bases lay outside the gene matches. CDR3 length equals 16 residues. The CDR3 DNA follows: TGCGCCAGCAGCCAAGATAAGAAAACAGGGGTCACTGAAGCTTTCTTT. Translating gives CASSQDKKTGVTEAFF.

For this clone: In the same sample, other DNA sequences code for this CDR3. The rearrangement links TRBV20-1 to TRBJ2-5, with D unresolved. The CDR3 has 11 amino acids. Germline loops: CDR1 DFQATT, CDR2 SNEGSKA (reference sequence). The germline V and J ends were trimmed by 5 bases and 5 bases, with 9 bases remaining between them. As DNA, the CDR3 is TGCAGTGCTCGCCTTGGGGAGACCCAGTACTTC. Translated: CSARLGETQYF.

CDR3: CASSQAKDFYEQYF. CDR3 DNA: TGTGCCAGCAGCCAAGCGAAGGATTTTTACGAGCAGTACTTC. The chain links TRBV4-2 to TRBJ2-7; D ambiguous. Germline V gene lookup returns CDR1 LGHNA and CDR2 YNFKEQ. Trimming removed 1 base from V and 4 bases from J, with 11 bases in between. This CDR3 is 14 amino acids long.

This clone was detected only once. The CDR3 nucleotides read TGTGCCAGCAGCGGGTCGGGAGCGGGATCCAGCCAAGAGACCCAGTACTTC. Translating gives CASSGSGAGSSQETQYF. The chain uses TRBV9 and TRBJ2-5; 7 nucleotides agree with TRBD2. This CDR3 contains 17 residues. V was pared by 3 bases and J by 1 base, with 12 bases of the junction left unmatched. CDR1 SGDLS and CDR2 YYNGEE come from the germline V gene. Together with reference TRBV9 and TRBJ2-5, the CDR3 gives the full variable domain: DSGVTQTPKHLITATGQRVTLRCSPRSGDLSVYWYQQSLDQGLQFLIQYYNGEERAKGNILERFSAQQFPDLHSELNLSSLELGDSALYFCASSGSGAGSSQETQYFGPGTRLLVL.

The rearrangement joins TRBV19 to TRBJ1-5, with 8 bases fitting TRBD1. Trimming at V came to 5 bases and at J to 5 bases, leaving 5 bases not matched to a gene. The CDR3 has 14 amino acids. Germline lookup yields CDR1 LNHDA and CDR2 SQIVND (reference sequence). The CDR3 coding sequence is TGTGCCAGTAGTGAATCAGGGGGCTATCAGCCCCAGCATTTT. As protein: CASSESGGYQPQHF.

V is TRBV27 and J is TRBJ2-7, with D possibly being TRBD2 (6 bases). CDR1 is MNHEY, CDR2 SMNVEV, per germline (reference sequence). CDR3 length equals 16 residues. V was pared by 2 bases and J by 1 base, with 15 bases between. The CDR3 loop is CASSLIGGAGSYEQYF. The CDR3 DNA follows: TGTGCCAGCAGTTTAATCGGGGGAGCTGGGTCCTACGAGCAGTACTTC.

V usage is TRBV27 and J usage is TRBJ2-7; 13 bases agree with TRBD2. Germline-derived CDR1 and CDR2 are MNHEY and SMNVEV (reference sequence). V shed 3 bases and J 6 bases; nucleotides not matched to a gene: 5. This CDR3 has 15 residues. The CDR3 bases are TGTGCCAGCAGTTTCGGACTAGCGGGAGATCTCGAGCAGTACTTC. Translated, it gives CASSFGLAGDLEQYF.

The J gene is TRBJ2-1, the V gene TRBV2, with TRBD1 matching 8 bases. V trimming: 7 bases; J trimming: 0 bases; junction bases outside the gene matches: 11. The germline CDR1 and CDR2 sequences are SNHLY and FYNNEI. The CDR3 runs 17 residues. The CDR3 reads CASTDRGKGFSYNEQFF. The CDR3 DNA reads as TGTGCCAGCACCGACAGGGGAAAGGGATTCTCCTACAATGAGCAGTTCTTC.

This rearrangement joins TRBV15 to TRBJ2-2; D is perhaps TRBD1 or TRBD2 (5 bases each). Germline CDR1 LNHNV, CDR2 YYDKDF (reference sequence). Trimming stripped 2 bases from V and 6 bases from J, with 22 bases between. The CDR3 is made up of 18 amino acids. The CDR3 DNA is TGTGCCACCAGCAGACTCGAAGAGGGACGGCGATTCGCCGGGGAGCTGTTTTTT. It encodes CATSRLEEGRRFAGELFF.

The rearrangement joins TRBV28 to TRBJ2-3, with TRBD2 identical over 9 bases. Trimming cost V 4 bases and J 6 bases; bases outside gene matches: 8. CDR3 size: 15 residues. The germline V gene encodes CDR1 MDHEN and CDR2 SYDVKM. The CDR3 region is CASSSGTSNFDTQYF. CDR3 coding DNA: TGTGCCAGCAGTTCAGGGACTAGCAACTTTGATACGCAGTATTTT.

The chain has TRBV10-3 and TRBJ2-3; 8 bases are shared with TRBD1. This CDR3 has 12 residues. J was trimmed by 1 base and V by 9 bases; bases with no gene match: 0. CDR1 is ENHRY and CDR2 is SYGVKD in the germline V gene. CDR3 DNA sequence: TGTGCCATGGGACAGGGCACAGATACGCAGTATTTT. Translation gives CAMGQGTDTQYF.

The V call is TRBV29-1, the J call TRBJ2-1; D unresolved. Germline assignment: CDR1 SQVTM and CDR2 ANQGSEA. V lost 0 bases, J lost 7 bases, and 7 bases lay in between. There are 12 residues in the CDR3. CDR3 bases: TGCAGCGTTGAAGAGGGTCTGAATGAGCAGTTCTTC. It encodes CSVEEGLNEQFF.

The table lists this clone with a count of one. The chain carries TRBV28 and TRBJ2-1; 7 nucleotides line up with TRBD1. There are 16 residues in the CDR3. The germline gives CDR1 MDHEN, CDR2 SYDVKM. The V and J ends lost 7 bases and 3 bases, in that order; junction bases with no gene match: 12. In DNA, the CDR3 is TGTGCCAGCAACTACTCCCCCGGGGACAGCTACAATGAGCAGTTCTTC. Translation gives CASNYSPGDSYNEQFF.

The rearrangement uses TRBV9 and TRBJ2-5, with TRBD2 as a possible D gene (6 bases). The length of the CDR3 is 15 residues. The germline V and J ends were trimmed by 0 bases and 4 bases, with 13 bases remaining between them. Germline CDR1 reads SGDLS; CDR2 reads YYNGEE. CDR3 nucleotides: TGTGCCAGCAGCGTAGCTAGCGCTTCTGCAGAGACCCAGTACTTC. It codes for CASSVASASAETQYF.

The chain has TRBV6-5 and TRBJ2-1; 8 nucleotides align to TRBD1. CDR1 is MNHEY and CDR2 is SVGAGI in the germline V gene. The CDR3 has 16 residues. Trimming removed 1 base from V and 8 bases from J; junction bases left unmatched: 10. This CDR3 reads CASSYFTGGYVYEQFF. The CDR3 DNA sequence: TGTGCCAGCAGTTACTTCACAGGGGGATATGTCTATGAGCAGTTCTTC.

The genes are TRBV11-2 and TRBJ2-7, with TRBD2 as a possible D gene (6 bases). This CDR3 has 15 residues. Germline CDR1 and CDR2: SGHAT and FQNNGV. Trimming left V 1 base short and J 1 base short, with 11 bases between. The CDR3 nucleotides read TGTGCCAGCAGCTTAGCGGGAGTTCCATCCTACGAGCAGTACTTC. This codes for CASSLAGVPSYEQYF.

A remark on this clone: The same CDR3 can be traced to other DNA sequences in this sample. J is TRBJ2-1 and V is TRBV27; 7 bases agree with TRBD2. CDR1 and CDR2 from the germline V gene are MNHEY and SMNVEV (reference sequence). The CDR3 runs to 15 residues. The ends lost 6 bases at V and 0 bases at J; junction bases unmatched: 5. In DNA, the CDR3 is TGTGCCAGCAGCCCCTCTAGCGGCTCCTACAATGAGCAGTTCTTC. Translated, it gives CASSPSSGSYNEQFF.